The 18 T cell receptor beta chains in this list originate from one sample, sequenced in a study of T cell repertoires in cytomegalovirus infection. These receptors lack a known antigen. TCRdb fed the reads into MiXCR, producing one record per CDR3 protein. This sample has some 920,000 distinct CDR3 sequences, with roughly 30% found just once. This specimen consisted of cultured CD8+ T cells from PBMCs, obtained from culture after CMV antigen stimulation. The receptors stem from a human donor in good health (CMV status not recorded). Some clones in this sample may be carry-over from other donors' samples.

The CDR3 region is CASSFGYWGMTTRETQYF. CDR3 nucleotide sequence: TGTGCCAGCAGTTTCGGGTACTGGGGTATGACTACTCGGGAGACCCAGTACTTC. The V gene is TRBV12-3 or TRBV12-4, the J gene TRBJ2-5, with a possible D match to TRBD2 (5 bases). CDR3 length equals 18 residues. V was clipped by 3 bases and J by 5 bases, with 25 bases between them.

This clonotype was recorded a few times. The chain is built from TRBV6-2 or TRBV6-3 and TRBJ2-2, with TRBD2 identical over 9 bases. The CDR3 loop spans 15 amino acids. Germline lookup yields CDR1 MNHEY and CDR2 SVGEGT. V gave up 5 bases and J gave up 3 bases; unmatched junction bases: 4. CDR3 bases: TGTGCCAGCAGTCCCCGACTAGCGGACACCGGGGAGCTGTTTTTT. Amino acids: CASSPRLADTGELFF.

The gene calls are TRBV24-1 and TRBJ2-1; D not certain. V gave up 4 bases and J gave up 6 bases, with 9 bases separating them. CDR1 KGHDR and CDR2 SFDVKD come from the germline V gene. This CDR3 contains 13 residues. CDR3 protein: CATSEFNSNEQFF. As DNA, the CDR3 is TGTGCCACCAGTGAATTTAATAGCAATGAGCAGTTCTTC.

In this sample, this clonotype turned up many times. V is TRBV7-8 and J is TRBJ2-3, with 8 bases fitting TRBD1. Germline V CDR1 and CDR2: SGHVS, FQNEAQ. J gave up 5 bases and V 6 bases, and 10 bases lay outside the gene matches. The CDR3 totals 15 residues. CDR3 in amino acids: CASSSLQGGGDTQYF. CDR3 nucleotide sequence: TGTGCCAGCAGTTCACTACAGGGGGGTGGAGATACGCAGTATTTT.

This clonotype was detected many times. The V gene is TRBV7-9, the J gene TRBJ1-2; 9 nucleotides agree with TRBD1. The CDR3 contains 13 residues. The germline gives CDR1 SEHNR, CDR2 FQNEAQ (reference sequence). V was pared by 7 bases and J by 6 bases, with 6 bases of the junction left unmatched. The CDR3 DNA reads TGTGCCAGCAACCTGGACAGGGGAAATGGCTACACCTTC. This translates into CASNLDRGNGYTF.

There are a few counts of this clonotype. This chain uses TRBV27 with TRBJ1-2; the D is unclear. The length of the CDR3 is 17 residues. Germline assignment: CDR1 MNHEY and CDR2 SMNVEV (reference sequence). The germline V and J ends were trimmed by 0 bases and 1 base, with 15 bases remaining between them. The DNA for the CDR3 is TGTGCCAGCAGTTTATCTTTTGCACGAGAGATTAACTATGGCTACACCTTC. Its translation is CASSLSFAREINYGYTF.

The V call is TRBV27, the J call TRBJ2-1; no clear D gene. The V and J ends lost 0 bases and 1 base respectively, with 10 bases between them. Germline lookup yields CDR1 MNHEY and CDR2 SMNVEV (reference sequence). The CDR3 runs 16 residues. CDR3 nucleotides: TGTGCCAGCAGTTTATCCCTAATTTTGTCCTACAATGAGCAGTTCTTC. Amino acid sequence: CASSLSLILSYNEQFF.

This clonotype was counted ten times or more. The CDR3 is CASSVYSGQGYEQYF. Here the CDR3 DNA reads TGTGCCAGCAGTGTTTATTCGGGACAGGGCTACGAGCAGTACTTC. The chain uses TRBV6-1 and TRBJ2-7; 9 nucleotides line up with TRBD1. The V segment lost 4 bases and the J segment 3 bases; nucleotides outside the gene matches: 7. Per the germline V gene, CDR1 is MNHNS and CDR2 is SASEGT. This CDR3 spans 15 amino acids.

The CDR3 region is CASIRGTTNTGELFF. CDR3 bases: TGTGCCAGCATACGAGGGACAACGAACACCGGGGAGCTGTTTTTT. V gene TRBV2 combines with J gene TRBJ2-2, with a weak D call TRBD1 (6 bases). The CDR3 has 15 residues. V lost 7 bases to trimming and J lost 0 bases, with 12 bases between them. Per the germline V gene, CDR1 is SNHLY and CDR2 is FYNNEI. Based on the CDR3 plus reference TRBV2 and TRBJ2-2, the full variable domain is EPEVTQTPSHQVTQMGQEVILRCVPISNHLYFYWYRQILGQKVEFLVSFYNNEISEKSEIFDDQFSVERPDGSNFTLKIRSTKLEDSAMYFCASIRGTTNTGELFFGEGSRLTVL.

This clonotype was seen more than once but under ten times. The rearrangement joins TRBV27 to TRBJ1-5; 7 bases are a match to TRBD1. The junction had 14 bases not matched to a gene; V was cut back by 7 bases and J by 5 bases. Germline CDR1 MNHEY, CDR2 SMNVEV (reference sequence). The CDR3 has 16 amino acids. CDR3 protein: CASNNRDRAGDQPQHF. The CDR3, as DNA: TGTGCCAGCAACAACCGAGACAGGGCGGGAGATCAGCCCCAGCATTTT.

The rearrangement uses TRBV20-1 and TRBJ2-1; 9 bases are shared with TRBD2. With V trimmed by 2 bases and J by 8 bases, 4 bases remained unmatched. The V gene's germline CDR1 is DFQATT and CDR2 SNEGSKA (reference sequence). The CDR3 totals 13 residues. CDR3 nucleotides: TGCAGTGCTAGAAGCGGGGGGTCTTATGAGCAGTTCTTC. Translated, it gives CSARSGGSYEQFF.

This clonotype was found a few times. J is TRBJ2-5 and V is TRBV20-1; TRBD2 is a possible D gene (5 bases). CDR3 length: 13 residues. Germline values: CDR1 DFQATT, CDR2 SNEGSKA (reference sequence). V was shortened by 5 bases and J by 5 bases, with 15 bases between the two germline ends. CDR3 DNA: TGCAGTGCTTGGCCCGAATCGGGGGAGACCCAGTACTTC. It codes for CSAWPESGETQYF.

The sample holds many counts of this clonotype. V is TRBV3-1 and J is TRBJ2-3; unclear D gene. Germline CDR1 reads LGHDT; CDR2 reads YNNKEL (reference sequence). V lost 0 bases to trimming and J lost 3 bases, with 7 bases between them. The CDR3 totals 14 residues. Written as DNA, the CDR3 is TGTGCCAGCAGCCAAGAAACGGAGACAGATACGCAGTATTTT. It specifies CASSQETETDTQYF.

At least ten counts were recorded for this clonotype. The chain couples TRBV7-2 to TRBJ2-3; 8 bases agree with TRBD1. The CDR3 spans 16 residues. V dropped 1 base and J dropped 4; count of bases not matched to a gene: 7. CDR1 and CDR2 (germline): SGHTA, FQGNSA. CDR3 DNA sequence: TGTGCCAGCAGCTTAGAGCAGGGGGCGAGGGCAGATACGCAGTATTTT. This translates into CASSLEQGARADTQYF. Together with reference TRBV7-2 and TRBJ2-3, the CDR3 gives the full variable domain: GAGVSQSPSNKVTEKGKDVELRCDPISGHTALYWYRQSLGQGLEFLIYFQGNSAPDKSGLPSDRFSAERTGGSVSTLTIQRTQQEDSAVYLCASSLEQGARADTQYFGPGTRLTVL.

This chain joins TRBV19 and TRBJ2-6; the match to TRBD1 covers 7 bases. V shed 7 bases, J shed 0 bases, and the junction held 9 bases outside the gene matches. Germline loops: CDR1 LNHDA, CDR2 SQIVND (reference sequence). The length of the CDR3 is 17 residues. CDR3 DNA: TGTGCCAGTACCCGCCGGGACAGCTACTCTGGGGCCAACGTCCTGACTTTC. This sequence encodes CASTRRDSYSGANVLTF.

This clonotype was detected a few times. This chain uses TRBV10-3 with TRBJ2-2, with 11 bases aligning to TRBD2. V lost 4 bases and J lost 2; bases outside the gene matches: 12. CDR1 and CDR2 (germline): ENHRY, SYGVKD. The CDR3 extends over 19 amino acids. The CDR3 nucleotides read TGTGCCATCAGTGCATCCCCCATAGCGGGGGGGCCCAACACCGGGGAGCTGTTTTTT. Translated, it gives CAISASPIAGGPNTGELFF.

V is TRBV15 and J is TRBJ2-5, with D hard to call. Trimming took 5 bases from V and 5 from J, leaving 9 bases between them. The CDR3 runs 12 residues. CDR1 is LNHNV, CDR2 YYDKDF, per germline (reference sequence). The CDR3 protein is CATSGSAETQYF. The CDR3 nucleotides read TGTGCCACCAGCGGTTCGGCGGAGACCCAGTACTTC.

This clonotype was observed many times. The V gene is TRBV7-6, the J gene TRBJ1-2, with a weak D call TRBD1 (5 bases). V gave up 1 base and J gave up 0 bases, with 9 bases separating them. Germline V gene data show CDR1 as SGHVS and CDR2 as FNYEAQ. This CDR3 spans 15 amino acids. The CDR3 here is CASSLVAGSNYGYTF. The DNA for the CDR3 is TGTGCCAGCAGCTTAGTGGCAGGGTCTAACTATGGCTACACCTTC.